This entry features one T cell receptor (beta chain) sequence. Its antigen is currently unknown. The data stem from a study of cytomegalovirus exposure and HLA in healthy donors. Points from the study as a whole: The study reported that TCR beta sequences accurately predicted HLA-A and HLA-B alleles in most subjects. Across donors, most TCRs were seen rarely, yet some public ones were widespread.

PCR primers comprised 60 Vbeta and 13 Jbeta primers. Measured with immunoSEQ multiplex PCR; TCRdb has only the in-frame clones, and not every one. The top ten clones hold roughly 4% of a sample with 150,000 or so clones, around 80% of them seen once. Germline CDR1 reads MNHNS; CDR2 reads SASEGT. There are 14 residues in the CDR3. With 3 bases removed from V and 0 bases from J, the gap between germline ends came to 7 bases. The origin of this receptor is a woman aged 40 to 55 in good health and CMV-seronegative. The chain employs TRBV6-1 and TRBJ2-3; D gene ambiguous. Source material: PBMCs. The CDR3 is CASSELLSTDTQYF. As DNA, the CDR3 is TGTGCCAGCAGTGAGCTACTTAGCACAGATACGCAGTATTTT.